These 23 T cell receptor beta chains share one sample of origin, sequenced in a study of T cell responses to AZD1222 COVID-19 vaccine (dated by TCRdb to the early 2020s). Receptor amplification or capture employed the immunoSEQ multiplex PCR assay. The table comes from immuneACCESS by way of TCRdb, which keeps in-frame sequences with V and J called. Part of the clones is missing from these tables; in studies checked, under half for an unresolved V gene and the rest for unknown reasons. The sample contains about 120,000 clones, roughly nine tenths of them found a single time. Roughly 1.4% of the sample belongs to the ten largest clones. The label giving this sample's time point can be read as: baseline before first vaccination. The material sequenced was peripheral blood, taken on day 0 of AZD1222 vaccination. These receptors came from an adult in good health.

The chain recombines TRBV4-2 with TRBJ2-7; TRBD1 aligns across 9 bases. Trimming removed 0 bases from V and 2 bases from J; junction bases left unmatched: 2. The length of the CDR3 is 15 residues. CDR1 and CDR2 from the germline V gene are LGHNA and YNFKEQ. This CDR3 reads CASSQERDRAYEQYF. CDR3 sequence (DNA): TGTGCCAGCAGCCAAGAGAGGGACAGGGCCTACGAGCAGTACTTC.

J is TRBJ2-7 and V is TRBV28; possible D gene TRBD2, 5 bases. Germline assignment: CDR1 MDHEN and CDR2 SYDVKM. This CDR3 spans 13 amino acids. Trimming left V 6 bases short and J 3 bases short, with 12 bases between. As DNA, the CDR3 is TGTGCCAGCAGGGAGACCGGAGGCTACGAGCAGTACTTC. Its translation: CASRETGGYEQYF.

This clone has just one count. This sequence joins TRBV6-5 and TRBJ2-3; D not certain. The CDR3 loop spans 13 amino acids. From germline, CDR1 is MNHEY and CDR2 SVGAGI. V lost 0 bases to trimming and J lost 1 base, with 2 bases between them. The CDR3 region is CASSYSGTDTQYF. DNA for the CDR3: TGTGCCAGCAGTTACTCGGGCACAGATACGCAGTATTTT.

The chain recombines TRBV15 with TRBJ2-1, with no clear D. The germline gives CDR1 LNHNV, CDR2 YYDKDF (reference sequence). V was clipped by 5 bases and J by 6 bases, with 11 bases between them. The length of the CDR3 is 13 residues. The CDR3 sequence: CATSRTLGNEQFF. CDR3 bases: TGTGCCACCAGCCGTACTCTAGGCAATGAGCAGTTCTTC.

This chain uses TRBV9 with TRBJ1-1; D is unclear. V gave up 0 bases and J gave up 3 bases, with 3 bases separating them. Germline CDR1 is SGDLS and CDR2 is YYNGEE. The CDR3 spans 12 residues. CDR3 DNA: TGTGCCAGCAGCGTAGAGGACACTGAAGCTTTCTTT. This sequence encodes CASSVEDTEAFF.

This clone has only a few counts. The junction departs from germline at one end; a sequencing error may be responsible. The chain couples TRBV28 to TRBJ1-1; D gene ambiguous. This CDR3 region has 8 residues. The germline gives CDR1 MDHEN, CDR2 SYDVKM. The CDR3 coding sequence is TGTGCCAGCAGTGGCAAGGTCTTT. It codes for CASSGKVF.

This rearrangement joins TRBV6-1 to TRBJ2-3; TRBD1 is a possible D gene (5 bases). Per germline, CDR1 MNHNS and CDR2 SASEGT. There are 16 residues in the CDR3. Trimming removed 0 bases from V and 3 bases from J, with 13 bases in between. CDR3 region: CASSEAQGGLTDTQYF. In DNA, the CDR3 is TGTGCCAGCAGTGAAGCGCAGGGTGGTTTGACAGATACGCAGTATTTT.

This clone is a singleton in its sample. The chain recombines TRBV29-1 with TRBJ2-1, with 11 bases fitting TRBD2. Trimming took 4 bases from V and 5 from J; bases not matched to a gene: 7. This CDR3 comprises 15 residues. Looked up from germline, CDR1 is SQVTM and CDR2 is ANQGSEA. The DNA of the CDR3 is TGCAGCGTTGTAGGTAGCGGGAGGGCCCACAATGAGCAGTTCTTC. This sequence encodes CSVVGSGRAHNEQFF.

The CDR3 DNA follows: TGTGCCGGGGAGTTAATCATGAACACTGAAGCTTTCTTT. Translation gives CAGELIMNTEAFF. The J gene is TRBJ1-1, the V gene TRBV7-2; D remains ambiguous. Trimming took off 11 bases at V and 0 bases at J, with 13 bases between the two ends. Germline loops: CDR1 SGHTA, CDR2 FQGNSA. The CDR3 length is 13 residues.

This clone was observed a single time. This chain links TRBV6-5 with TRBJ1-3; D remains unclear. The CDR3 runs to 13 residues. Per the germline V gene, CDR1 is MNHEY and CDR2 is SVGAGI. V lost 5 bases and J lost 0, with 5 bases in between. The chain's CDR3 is CASSLDSGNTIYF. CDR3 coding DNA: TGTGCCAGCAGTCTAGACTCTGGAAACACCATATATTTT.

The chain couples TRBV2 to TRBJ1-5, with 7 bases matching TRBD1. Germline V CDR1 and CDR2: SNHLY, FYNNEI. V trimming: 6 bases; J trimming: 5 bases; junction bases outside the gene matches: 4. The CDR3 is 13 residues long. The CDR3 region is CASSFQGDQPQHF. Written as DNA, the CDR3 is TGTGCCAGCAGCTTCCAGGGGGATCAGCCCCAGCATTTT.

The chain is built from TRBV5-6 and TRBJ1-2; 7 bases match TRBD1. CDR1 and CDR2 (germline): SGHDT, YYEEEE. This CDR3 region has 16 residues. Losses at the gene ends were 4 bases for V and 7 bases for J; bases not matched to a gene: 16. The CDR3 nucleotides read TGTGCCAGCAGCGGGGGGACAGACCCGGGAGGTTCTGGCTACACCTTC. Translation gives CASSGGTDPGGSGYTF.

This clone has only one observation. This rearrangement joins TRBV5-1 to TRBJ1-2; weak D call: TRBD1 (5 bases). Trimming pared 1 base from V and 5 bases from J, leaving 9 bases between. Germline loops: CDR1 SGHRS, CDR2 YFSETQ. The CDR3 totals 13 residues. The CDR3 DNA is TGCGCCAGCAGCTTGCGGGGGATATATGGCTACACCTTC. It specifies CASSLRGIYGYTF. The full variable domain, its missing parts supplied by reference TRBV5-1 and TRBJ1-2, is KAGVTQTPRYLIKTRGQQVTLSCSPISGHRSVSWYQQTPGQGLQFLFEYFSETQRNKGNFPGRFSGRQFSNSRSEMNVSTLELGDSALYLCASSLRGIYGYTFGSGTRLTVV.

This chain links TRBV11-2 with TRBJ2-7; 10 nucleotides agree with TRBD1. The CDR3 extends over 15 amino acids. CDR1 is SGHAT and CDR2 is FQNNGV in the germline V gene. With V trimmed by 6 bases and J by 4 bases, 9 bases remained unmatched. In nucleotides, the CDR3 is TGTGCCAGCAGAACTGGACAGGGGGGACTTTACGAGCAGTACTTC. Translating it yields CASRTGQGGLYEQYF.

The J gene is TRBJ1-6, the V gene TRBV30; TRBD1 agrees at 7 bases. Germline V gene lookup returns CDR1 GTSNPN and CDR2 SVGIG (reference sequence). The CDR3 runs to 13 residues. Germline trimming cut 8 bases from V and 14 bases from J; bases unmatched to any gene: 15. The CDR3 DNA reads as TGTGCCCGCGGACGACAGGGCAACACAGCCCTCCACTTT. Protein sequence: CARGRQGNTALHF. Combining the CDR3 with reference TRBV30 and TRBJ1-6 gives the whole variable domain SQTIHQWPATLVQPVGSPLSLECTVEGTSNPNLYWYRQAAGRGLQLLFYSVGIGQISSEVPQNLSASRPQDRQFILSSKKLLLSDSGFYLCARGRQGNTALHFGNGTRLTVT.

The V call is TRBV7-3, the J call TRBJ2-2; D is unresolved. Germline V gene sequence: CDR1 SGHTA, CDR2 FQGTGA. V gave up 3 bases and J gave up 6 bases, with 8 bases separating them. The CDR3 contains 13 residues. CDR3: CASSFGISGELFF. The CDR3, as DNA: TGTGCCAGCAGCTTCGGCATCTCCGGGGAGCTGTTTTTT.

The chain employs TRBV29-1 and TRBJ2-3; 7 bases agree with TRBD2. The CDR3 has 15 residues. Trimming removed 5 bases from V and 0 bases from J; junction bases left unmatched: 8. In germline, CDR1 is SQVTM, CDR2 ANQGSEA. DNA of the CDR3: TGCAGCGTTCTTGGGGGGGACCCTAGCACAGATACGCAGTATTTT. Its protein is CSVLGGDPSTDTQYF.

CDR3 amino acids: CASQSGGINTEAFF. As DNA, the CDR3 is TGTGCCAGCCAATCAGGGGGAATCAACACTGAAGCTTTCTTT. The V gene is TRBV19, the J gene TRBJ1-1; 7 bases align to TRBD1. From germline, CDR1 is LNHDA and CDR2 SQIVND (reference sequence). With 9 bases clipped from V and 2 bases from J, the junction kept 9 bases outside the gene matches. The CDR3 sequence is 14 residues long.

The CDR3 DNA follows: TGTGCCAGCAGTGAGCCCGGACAGCGCTCCTACGAGCAGTACTTC. It is translated as CASSEPGQRSYEQYF. The V and J genes are TRBV25-1 and TRBJ2-7, with a weak D call TRBD1 (6 bases). Trimming pared 3 bases from V and 0 bases from J, leaving 12 bases between. Germline assignment: CDR1 MGHDK and CDR2 SYGVNS. CDR3 length equals 15 residues.

The CDR3 DNA follows: TGTGCCAGCAGCTTAGTTGGGACTAGCGACGAGCAGTACTTC. Translation gives CASSLVGTSDEQYF. The rearrangement uses TRBV7-2 and TRBJ2-7, with TRBD2 matching 10 bases. CDR3 length: 14 residues. The germline gives CDR1 SGHTA, CDR2 FQGNSA. The junction had 2 bases not matched to a gene; V was cut back by 1 base and J by 5 bases.

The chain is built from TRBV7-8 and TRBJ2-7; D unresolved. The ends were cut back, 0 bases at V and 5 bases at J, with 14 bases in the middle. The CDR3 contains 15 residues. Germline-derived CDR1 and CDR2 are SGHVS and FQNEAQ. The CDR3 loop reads CASSLARPGWHEQYF. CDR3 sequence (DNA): TGTGCCAGCAGCTTAGCGCGCCCCGGATGGCACGAGCAGTACTTC.

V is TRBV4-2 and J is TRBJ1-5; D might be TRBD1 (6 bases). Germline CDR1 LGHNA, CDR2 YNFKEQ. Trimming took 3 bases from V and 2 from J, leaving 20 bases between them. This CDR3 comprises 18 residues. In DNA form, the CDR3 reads TGTGCCAGCAGCCAGTTTACAGGGATTGGGAGCGGCAATCAGCCCCAGCATTTT. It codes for CASSQFTGIGSGNQPQHF.

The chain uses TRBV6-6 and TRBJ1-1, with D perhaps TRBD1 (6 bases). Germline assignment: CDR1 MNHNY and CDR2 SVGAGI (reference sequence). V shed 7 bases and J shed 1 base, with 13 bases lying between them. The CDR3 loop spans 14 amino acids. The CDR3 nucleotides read TGTGCCAGCACCCAGGGGACCGCGAACACTGAAGCTTTCTTT. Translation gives CASTQGTANTEAFF.